Shown below are 28 T cell receptor beta chains from a single sample sequenced in a study of T-cell reconstitution after alpha-beta-depleted transplantation in children. During its preparation, the TCRbeta library received unique molecular identifiers. TCRdb used MiXCR to reprocess the PCR reads, holding one entry per CDR3 protein. The table includes roughly 150,000 distinct CDR3 sequences, roughly 10% detected once. The input for sequencing was PBMCs, taken before TCRalphabeta/CD19-depleted stem cell transplant. These receptors all come from a boy younger than 10 with acute myeloid leukemia, due to receive a stem cell transplant.

This clonotype was seen at least ten times. This chain connects TRBV5-4 to TRBJ2-3; TRBD2 matches 8 bases. The CDR3 contains 15 residues. CDR1 and CDR2 (germline): SGHNT, YYREEE (reference sequence). V lost 2 bases and J lost 2; bases outside the gene matches: 4. The CDR3 here is CASSFSGTFTDTQYF. The DNA for the CDR3 is TGTGCCAGCAGCTTTAGCGGGACCTTCACAGATACGCAGTATTTT.

This clonotype was detected many times. The rearrangement links TRBV24-1 to TRBJ2-3; D not certain. Per germline, CDR1 KGHDR and CDR2 SFDVKD. Deletions cut 5 bases from V and 1 base from J, with 12 bases between. The CDR3 has 15 residues. CDR3: CATSGATLGTDTQYF. CDR3 coding DNA: TGTGCCACCAGTGGGGCTACCCTCGGCACAGATACGCAGTATTTT.

This clonotype has ten or more counts. The rearrangement uses TRBV29-1 and TRBJ1-1; TRBD1 is a possible D gene (6 bases). Germline V lookup: CDR1 SQVTM, CDR2 ANQGSEA. The CDR3 contains 11 residues. The ends were cut back, 6 bases at V and 6 bases at J, with 11 bases in the middle. This chain's CDR3 is CSVVQGPEAFF. DNA of the CDR3: TGCAGCGTGGTCCAGGGGCCTGAAGCTTTCTTT.

In this sample, this clonotype turned up many times. V usage is TRBV5-1 and J usage is TRBJ2-1; 7 bases line up with TRBD1. Germline trimming cut 3 bases from V and 0 bases from J; bases unmatched to any gene: 3. This CDR3 has 15 residues. Per germline, CDR1 SGHRS and CDR2 YFSETQ. The CDR3 sequence: CASSSAGGSYNEQFF. The CDR3 DNA is TGCGCCAGCAGCTCCGCAGGGGGCTCCTACAATGAGCAGTTCTTC.

This clonotype was seen at least ten times. The V and J genes are TRBV7-9 and TRBJ1-6; TRBD1 agrees at 9 bases. Per the germline V gene, CDR1 is SEHNR and CDR2 is FQNEAQ (reference sequence). With V trimmed by 4 bases and J by 7 bases, 11 bases remained unmatched. This CDR3 contains 17 residues. In DNA form, the CDR3 reads TGTGCCAGCAGCTCACCGTTCCCGGGACAGGGAAATTCACCCCTCCACTTT. Its translation is CASSSPFPGQGNSPLHF.

This clonotype was seen at least ten times. This sequence joins TRBV12-3 or TRBV12-4 and TRBJ1-6, with D uncertain. The CDR3 covers 15 residues. V was cut by 6 bases and J by 7 bases, with 16 bases left in between. Here the CDR3 DNA reads TGTGCCAGCAGCCCCCTGGGAATTGGGAATTCACCCCTCCACTTT. Translated: CASSPLGIGNSPLHF.

This clonotype was found many times. The chain employs TRBV7-2 and TRBJ2-2; the D gene is possibly TRBD1 (5 bases). The germline V gene has CDR1 SGHTA and CDR2 FQGNSA. V lost 1 base, J lost 6 bases, and 6 bases lay in between. The CDR3 sequence is 13 residues long. The CDR3 protein is CASSLVGAGELFF. The CDR3 DNA is TGTGCCAGCAGCTTAGTAGGGGCCGGGGAGCTGTTTTTT.

About this clonotype: A much larger clonotype is one base distant, so this may be a read error. The chain combines TRBV3-1 with TRBJ2-5; D is unresolved. Per germline, CDR1 LGHDT and CDR2 YNNKEL (reference sequence). The CDR3 is 16 amino acids. The CDR3 spells CACSTLNGPFQETQYF. The CDR3 nucleotides read TGTGCCTGCAGCACCCTGAATGGACCTTTCCAAGAGACCCAGTACTTC.

This clonotype was seen many times. The chain is built from TRBV11-2 and TRBJ2-1, with a tentative D call TRBD2 (5 bases). Germline assignment: CDR1 SGHAT and CDR2 FQNNGV. This CDR3 has 13 amino acids. With 5 bases removed from V and 3 bases from J, the gap between germline ends came to 8 bases. The CDR3 sequence is CASSRDYYNEQFF. CDR3 DNA sequence: TGTGCCAGCAGCCGTGACTACTACAATGAGCAGTTCTTC. Filled out from reference TRBV11-2 and TRBJ2-1, the complete variable domain reads EAGVAQSPRYKIIEKRQSVAFWCNPISGHATLYWYQQILGQGPKLLIQFQNNGVVDDSQLPKDRFSAERLKGVDSTLKIQPAKLEDSAVYLCASSRDYYNEQFFGPGTRLTVL.

The CDR3 loop is CASNEAGGLFNEQFF. The CDR3 bases are TGTGCCAGTAATGAGGCGGGAGGGCTATTCAATGAGCAGTTCTTC. The J gene is TRBJ2-1, the V gene TRBV19, with TRBD2 identical over 9 bases. V lost 7 bases to trimming and J lost 6 bases; unmatched junction nucleotides: 10. Per germline, CDR1 LNHDA and CDR2 SQIVND (reference sequence). The CDR3 spans 15 residues.

There are many counts of this clonotype. The genes are TRBV4-1 and TRBJ2-2; no definite D call. Germline assignment: CDR1 MGHRA and CDR2 YSYEKL. Trimming left V 0 bases short and J 4 bases short, with 12 bases between. This CDR3 region has 16 residues. CDR3 sequence reads: CASSQDLWTLTGELFF. As DNA, the CDR3 is TGCGCCAGCAGCCAAGATCTTTGGACCCTCACCGGGGAGCTGTTTTTT.

As to this clonotype: A much larger clonotype is one base distant, so this may be a read error. The chain couples TRBV7-8 to TRBJ2-7; 8 nucleotides match TRBD1. Per germline, CDR1 SGHVS and CDR2 FQNEAQ. V lost 2 bases and J lost 5; bases outside the gene matches: 8. The CDR3 spans 15 residues. The CDR3 coding sequence is TGTGCCAGCAGCTTAAGACAGGGGATGACCCACGAGCAGTACTTC. It codes for CASSLRQGMTHEQYF.

Many counts were recorded for this clonotype. The chain combines TRBV25-1 with TRBJ1-1; 9 bases are shared with TRBD1. V gave up 3 bases and J gave up 10 bases; unmatched junction bases: 0. From germline, CDR1 is MGHDK and CDR2 SYGVNS. The CDR3 runs 11 residues. The DNA for the CDR3 is TGTGCCAGCAGTGAGGGACAGGGAGCTTTCTTT. This codes for CASSEGQGAFF.

This clonotype was counted many times. The chain combines TRBV24-1 with TRBJ2-1, with 8 nucleotides matching TRBD2. CDR1 is KGHDR and CDR2 is SFDVKD in the germline V gene. The CDR3 consists of 14 residues. The V gene end was trimmed by 3 bases and the J gene end by 8 bases; junction bases not matched to a gene: 5. The CDR3 DNA reads TGTGCCACCAGTGATCCGGGACTAGAGGATGAGCAGTTCTTC. As protein: CATSDPGLEDEQFF.

This clonotype showed up many times. The J gene is TRBJ1-2, the V gene TRBV2, with a weak D call TRBD1 (5 bases). CDR1 is SNHLY and CDR2 is FYNNEI in the germline V gene. Between the trimmed V and J ends, which lost 7 bases and 8 bases, there was a span of 20 bases. There are 14 residues in the CDR3. The CDR3 DNA follows: TGTGCCAGCAACTTCGCCTGGGGGACGAAAGGCTACACCTTC. As protein: CASNFAWGTKGYTF.

The CDR3 DNA reads TGTGCCAGCTCGGATAGTGCAGATACGCAGTATTTT. The encoded protein is CASSDSADTQYF. V and J are TRBV3-1 and TRBJ2-3; D gene unclear. Germline CDR1 reads LGHDT; CDR2 reads YNNKEL (reference sequence). The CDR3 is made up of 12 amino acids. Between the trimmed V and J ends, which lost 8 bases and 4 bases, there was a span of 10 bases.

At least ten counts were recorded for this clonotype. This chain joins TRBV13 and TRBJ2-7; no clear D. V was clipped by 2 bases and J by 6 bases, with 11 bases between them. This CDR3 region has 13 residues. The germline V gene encodes CDR1 PRHDT and CDR2 FYEKMQ (reference sequence). CDR3 loop: CASSLRGDGEQYF. The DNA for the CDR3 is TGTGCCAGCAGCTTACGTGGGGATGGCGAGCAGTACTTC.

This clonotype was detected ten times or more. The rearrangement joins TRBV30 to TRBJ2-7; D assignment may be TRBD1 or TRBD2 (5 bases each). Trimming took 5 bases from V and 6 from J, leaving 20 bases between them. CDR1 is GTSNPN and CDR2 is SVGIG in the germline V gene (reference sequence). The CDR3 has 14 residues. CDR3 protein: CAWSFQGVQREQYF. CDR3 sequence (DNA): TGTGCCTGGTCCTTCCAGGGAGTCCAACGCGAGCAGTACTTC.

This clonotype was observed at least ten times. V and J are TRBV2 and TRBJ2-7; 9 nucleotides agree with TRBD2. In germline, CDR1 is SNHLY, CDR2 FYNNEI. The CDR3 covers 14 residues. With V trimmed by 3 bases and J by 7 bases, 7 bases remained unmatched. CDR3 DNA sequence: TGTGCCAGCAGTGAGCGAGCGGGAGGAGGGGAGCAGTACTTC. Its protein product is CASSERAGGGEQYF.

This clonotype was picked up many times. The chain joins TRBV29-1 to TRBJ2-7; the D gene is possibly TRBD1 (5 bases). Germline V lookup: CDR1 SQVTM, CDR2 ANQGSEA. This CDR3 comprises 13 residues. V dropped 4 bases and J dropped 1 base, with 11 bases sitting between them. The CDR3 nucleotides are TGCAGCGTTGTGACGGACACTTCCTACGAGCAGTACTTC. This translates into CSVVTDTSYEQYF.

The table lists this clonotype with many counts. This chain connects TRBV12-3 or TRBV12-4 to TRBJ2-7; D gene ambiguous. The CDR3 has 13 residues. V lost 8 bases and J lost 5, with 16 bases in between. The CDR3 loop is CASLNVLGDEQYF. The CDR3 region has the DNA TGTGCCAGCCTCAACGTCCTTGGGGACGAGCAGTACTTC.

The chain combines TRBV6-4 with TRBJ1-5, with 8 bases matching TRBD1. The CDR3 loop spans 18 amino acids. The V and J ends lost 5 bases and 4 bases, in that order; junction bases with no gene match: 16. Germline V lookup: CDR1 MRHNA, CDR2 SNTAGT. CDR3 region: CASSLSSLGTGRNQPQHF. For the CDR3, the DNA is TGTGCCAGCAGTCTCTCCTCCCTTGGGACAGGAAGGAATCAGCCCCAGCATTTT.

This clonotype was counted many times. V and J are TRBV4-1 and TRBJ1-5, with D perhaps matching TRBD1 (5 bases). The germline gives CDR1 MGHRA, CDR2 YSYEKL. The germline V and J ends were trimmed by 0 bases and 0 bases, with 6 bases remaining between them. CDR3 length: 15 amino acids. The CDR3 protein is CASSQDRDSNQPQHF. CDR3 bases: TGCGCCAGCAGCCAAGACAGGGATAGCAATCAGCCCCAGCATTTT.

The table lists this clonotype with many counts. This chain joins TRBV5-1 and TRBJ2-3, with 10 bases fitting TRBD2. J was trimmed by 3 bases and V by 0 bases; bases with no gene match: 4. Germline lookup yields CDR1 SGHRS and CDR2 YFSETQ. The CDR3 covers 16 residues. CDR3 sequence reads: CASSLELAGVTDTQYF. The CDR3 DNA follows: TGCGCCAGCAGCTTGGAGCTAGCGGGAGTGACAGATACGCAGTATTTT. The whole variable domain, filled in from reference TRBV5-1 and TRBJ2-3, reads KAGVTQTPRYLIKTRGQQVTLSCSPISGHRSVSWYQQTPGQGLQFLFEYFSETQRNKGNFPGRFSGRQFSNSRSEMNVSTLELGDSALYLCASSLELAGVTDTQYFGPGTRLTVL.

This clonotype was counted at least ten times. The chain recombines TRBV29-1 with TRBJ1-1; 7 bases match TRBD1. Unmatched junction bases numbered 5, after V lost 7 bases and J lost 3 bases. The germline CDR1 and CDR2 sequences are SQVTM and ANQGSEA. The CDR3 consists of 12 residues. The CDR3 coding sequence is TGCAGCGGGATGGGACAGTACACTGAAGCTTTCTTT. Its translation: CSGMGQYTEAFF.

Points on this clonotype: A read error may explain this, as a much larger clone is one base away. The rearrangement links TRBV7-3 to TRBJ2-6, with D uncertain. This CDR3 comprises 12 residues. Germline V gene data show CDR1 as SGHTA and CDR2 as FQGTGA. The CDR3 spells CASGFGANVLTF. The CDR3 DNA is TGTGCCAGCGGCTTTGGGGCCAACGTCCTGACTTTC.

This clonotype was counted at least ten times. The V and J genes are TRBV9 and TRBJ2-6; D is unresolved. The CDR3 is 14 residues long. The V gene lost 3 bases and the J gene lost 0 bases, with 4 bases spanning the gap. Looked up from germline, CDR1 is SGDLS and CDR2 is YYNGEE. Written as DNA, the CDR3 is TGTGCCAGCAGCGCCCCCTCTGGGGCCAACGTCCTGACTTTC. Protein product: CASSAPSGANVLTF.

This clonotype was seen at least ten times. The chain employs TRBV18 and TRBJ2-1; tentative D call: TRBD2 (7 bases). This CDR3 is built from 17 residues. Germline V gene data show CDR1 as KGHSH and CDR2 as LQKENI. Trimming pared 1 base from V and 0 bases from J, leaving 13 bases between. The CDR3 reads CASSPREGGSSYNEQFF. The CDR3 coding sequence is TGTGCCAGCTCACCACGGGAGGGGGGGAGCTCCTACAATGAGCAGTTCTTC.